This T cell receptor beta chain was captured by sequencing in a study of blood T cell repertoires in COVID-19. In the study overall: COVID-19 samples collected from the United States, Italy and Spain covered acute and convalescent phases.

Seattle enrolled patients during active infection and tracked them longitudinally. Produced via immunoSEQ multiplex PCR; TCRdb's table is partial and in-frame only. Of 250,000 to 350,000 clones in the sample, roughly 84% were seen once. This clone was observed a single time. This CDR3 is also generated by other DNA sequences in the sample. The CDR3 has 14 amino acids. The V and J ends lost 6 bases and 1 base respectively, with 10 bases between them. CDR1 LGHDT and CDR2 YNNKEL come from the germline V gene (reference sequence). Sequencing was performed on peripheral blood. The receptor comes from a human donor with COVID-19, enrolled during active disease. The donor label of this sample is uncertain. The chain joins TRBV3-1 (or the pseudogene TRBV3-2) to TRBJ1-5; a possible D gene is TRBD1 (5 bases). The CDR3 DNA sequence: TGTGCCAGCAGTCTCCGGGGGAGCAATCAGCCCCAGCATTTT. Translated, it gives CASSLRGSNQPQHF.